This T cell receptor beta chain came from a study of blood T cell repertoires in COVID-19. Whole-study context: Spain, Italy and the United States supplied samples that represented acute and convalescent COVID-19. In each case, the material was cDNA or gDNA derived from T cells, B-cell-depleted T cells, or PBMCs.

As originally analysed: Reference gene primer amplification in the assay estimated nucleated cell counts. TCRdb keeps only in-frame clones here, not all; method: immunoSEQ multiplex PCR. V, J and clone size are taken as reported in that table, and D and trimming were inferred from the DNA itself. The table records around 440,000 clones, about 87% of them present only once. Germline-derived CDR1 and CDR2 are LNHDA and SQIVND (reference sequence). Trimming pared 3 bases from V and 0 bases from J, leaving 15 bases between. This CDR3 region has 17 residues. The Seattle patients joined while their infection was active and were tracked longitudinally afterward.

Sequencing was performed on peripheral blood. The chain has TRBV19 and TRBJ1-3; D may be TRBD1 (5 bases). This clonotype originated in a woman aged 45-65 years with COVID-19, enrolled during active disease. CDR3 sequence reads: CASSMRGRAVSGNTIYF. Here the CDR3 DNA reads TGTGCCAGTAGTATGCGGGGGAGAGCGGTCTCTGGAAACACCATATATTTT.